This paragraph reports one T cell receptor beta chain. Its specificity is not known. This entry comes from a study of OX40 agonist ivuxolimab in advanced cancers. Study details: Eligibility rules accepted prior anti-PD-1, anti-PD-L1 or anti-CTLA-4 therapy, and around 40% had some. Partial responses were seen in three patients, one with hepatocellular carcinoma and two with cutaneous melanoma.

Study-level findings and limits: At doses 0.1 to 3.0 mg/kg, CD4+ and CD8+ clones expanded.

Some clones are missing from TCRdb's copy, which holds only in-frame ones; the method was immunoSEQ multiplex PCR. This sample yields some 99,000 clones, of which approximately 94% are seen a single time; 0.15% to 0.2% belongs to the top ten. The source of this sequence is an adult with an advanced solid tumor such as melanoma, head and neck, liver or kidney cancer. Source: CD4+ or CD8+ T cells sorted from blood, taken in a trial of the OX40 agonist ivuxolimab.

The CDR3 DNA reads as TGTGCCAGCAGTGAATCATTCGGGGCCGGGGCCAACGTCCTGACTTTC. Protein sequence: CASSESFGAGANVLTF. The rearrangement links TRBV25-1 to TRBJ2-6; D is tentatively TRBD1 or TRBD2 (5 bases each). The CDR3 contains 16 residues. The V and J ends lost 1 base and 4 bases respectively, with 11 bases between them. CDR1 and CDR2 (germline): MGHDK, SYGVNS.